Following are 15 T cell receptor beta chains from one sample sequenced in a study of blood T cells in healthy people across ages (dated by TCRdb to the mid-2010s). The method was 5' RACE. The sequencer was an Illumina HiSeq 2500. A second about 7 to 12 cycle PCR used a sample-barcoded 5' primer and a J-beta primer mix. The public reads were reanalyzed by TCRdb: fastp trimming at Q25, MiXCR alignment, in-frame beta chains only. Each entry merges the rows of one CDR3 protein and shows their most common DNA and genes. The sample table records 1,100,000 or so distinct CDR3 sequences; around 45% of these occur just once. The ten largest account for over 15% of the sample. The source material was blood. Receptor source: a woman aged 55-69 years in good health.

This clonotype has only a few counts. The V and J genes are TRBV5-1 and TRBJ2-7; maybe TRBD1 (5 bases). V was trimmed by 1 base and J by 3 bases, leaving 14 bases between them. The V gene's germline CDR1 is SGHRS and CDR2 YFSETQ. The CDR3 sequence is 15 residues long. The CDR3: CASSLQGPRDYEQYF. The CDR3 nucleotides read TGCGCCAGCAGCTTGCAGGGCCCAAGGGACTACGAGCAGTACTTC.

The chain combines TRBV27 with TRBJ2-3, with TRBD2 matching 13 bases. The CDR3 runs 19 residues. Germline V gene lookup returns CDR1 MNHEY and CDR2 SMNVEV (reference sequence). Unmatched junction bases numbered 9, after V lost 1 base and J lost 2 bases. The CDR3 region is CASSLYGLAGDGNTDTQYF. CDR3 in DNA: TGTGCCAGCAGTTTATATGGACTAGCGGGAGACGGGAACACAGATACGCAGTATTTT.

V and J are TRBV7-3 and TRBJ2-5, with 8 positions matching TRBD2. Looked up from germline, CDR1 is SGHTA and CDR2 is FQGTGA. V lost 2 bases to trimming and J lost 11 bases; unmatched junction nucleotides: 16. The CDR3 contains 16 residues. In nucleotides, the CDR3 is TGTGCCAGCAGCTTAGGAGCGGGAGCACGTATCGGTGAGCAGTACTTC. Encoded protein: CASSLGAGARIGEQYF. Using reference TRBV7-3 and TRBJ2-5 for the parts outside the CDR3, the full variable domain is GAGVSQTPSNKVTEKGKYVELRCDPISGHTALYWYRQSLGQGPEFLIYFQGTGAADDSGLPNDRFFAVRPEGSVSTLKIQRTERGDSAVYLCASSLGAGARIGEQYFGPGTRLLVL.

A note on this clonotype: An end of the junction does not agree with germline; a read error may underlie this. The V and J genes are TRBV7-9 and TRBJ2-3; the D gene is possibly TRBD2 (5 bases). Germline V gene sequence: CDR1 SEHNR, CDR2 FQNEAQ (reference sequence). This CDR3 contains 16 residues. The CDR3 spells CASSLDRHPSTDAQYF. CDR3 DNA: TGTGCCAGCAGCTTAGATCGGCACCCTAGCACAGATGCGCAGTATTTT.

The chain recombines TRBV15 with TRBJ2-1, with 9 bases fitting TRBD2. This CDR3 contains 16 residues. V trimming: 1 base; J trimming: 4 bases; junction bases outside the gene matches: 5. The germline V gene has CDR1 LNHNV and CDR2 YYDKDF (reference sequence). CDR3 bases: TGTGCCACCAGCAGAGGGGTAGCGGGAGTGTACAATGAGCAGTTCTTC. Translation gives CATSRGVAGVYNEQFF.

V is TRBV3-1 and J is TRBJ1-4; maybe TRBD1 (5 bases). V lost 0 bases and J lost 0, with 11 bases in between. Looked up from germline, CDR1 is LGHDT and CDR2 is YNNKEL (reference sequence). This CDR3 contains 17 residues. This CDR3 is CASSQDPGAATNEKLFF. CDR3 coding DNA: TGTGCCAGCAGCCAAGATCCCGGGGCCGCAACTAATGAAAAACTGTTTTTT.

The sample holds a few counts of this clonotype. The V gene is TRBV6-5, the J gene TRBJ2-7; weak D call: TRBD1 (6 bases). Trimming left V 5 bases short and J 2 bases short, with 13 bases between. This CDR3 contains 14 residues. From germline, CDR1 is MNHEY and CDR2 SVGAGI. The CDR3 here is CASSNGAGAYEQYF. For the CDR3, the DNA is TGTGCCAGCAGTAACGGGGCAGGGGCCTACGAGCAGTACTTC.

For this clonotype: This could be a read error, since a much larger clone is one nucleotide away. This rearrangement joins TRBV13 to TRBJ2-7, with 13 bases identical to TRBD2. After removal of 5 bases from V and 11 bases from J, the junction contained 12 bases not matched to a gene. CDR3 size: 15 residues. CDR1 and CDR2 from the germline V gene are PRHDT and FYEKMQ (reference sequence). The CDR3, as DNA: TGTGCCAGCAGCCTCAGGACTAGCGGGAGTGAGACCAAGTACTTC. The encoded protein is CASSLRTSGSETKYF.

The chain joins TRBV12-5 to TRBJ2-5, with 10 bases fitting TRBD2. The CDR3 totals 16 residues. The V segment lost 0 bases and the J segment 2 bases; nucleotides outside the gene matches: 3. CDR1 and CDR2 from the germline V gene are LGHNT and FRNRAP. The CDR3 DNA reads as TGTGCTAGTGGTTTGGTACTTAGCGGGAGGCAAGAGACCCAGTACTTC. The encoded protein is CASGLVLSGRQETQYF.

The chain carries TRBV20-1 and TRBJ2-4; no reliable D call. The V end was cut by 4 bases, the J end by 0 bases, with 13 bases between. Per germline, CDR1 DFQATT and CDR2 SNEGSKA (reference sequence). The CDR3 is 15 amino acids. The DNA of the CDR3 is TGCAGTGCTATCGTCAGGATTCTAGCCAAAAACATTCAGTACTTC. Translated: CSAIVRILAKNIQYF.

In this sample, this clonotype turned up a few times. The chain recombines TRBV2 with TRBJ2-1, with D possibly being TRBD1 or TRBD2 (5 bases each). CDR1 is SNHLY, CDR2 FYNNEI, per germline. The CDR3 is made up of 15 amino acids. With 7 bases removed from V and 2 bases from J, the gap between germline ends came to 15 bases. The CDR3 nucleotides read TGTGCCAGCACGGTTGGGACGGCTCCCTACAATGAGCAGTTCTTC. The encoded protein is CASTVGTAPYNEQFF.

The chain combines TRBV6-1 with TRBJ1-2; the D gene is possibly TRBD1 (5 bases). The CDR3 spans 16 residues. Per germline, CDR1 MNHNS and CDR2 SASEGT. The germline V and J ends were trimmed by 6 bases and 4 bases, with 21 bases remaining between them. The CDR3 DNA sequence: TGTGCCAGCAGGAAGGAGGGGACCGTGCGAGGCTATGGCTACACCTTC. Its translation: CASRKEGTVRGYGYTF.

This clonotype was picked up a small number of times. The rearrangement uses TRBV6-5 and TRBJ1-2; 8 bases are shared with TRBD1. Germline values: CDR1 MNHEY, CDR2 SVGAGI. The CDR3 loop spans 14 amino acids. V trimming: 7 bases; J trimming: 8 bases; junction bases outside the gene matches: 12. DNA for the CDR3: TGTGCCAGCACCCCCTCCGGCAGGGGGCAAGGCTACACCTTC. Translation: CASTPSGRGQGYTF.

The chain uses TRBV7-2 and TRBJ2-7, with D tentatively TRBD1 or TRBD2 (5 bases each). The V end lost 2 bases, the J end lost 7 bases, and 18 bases lay between the germline ends. The germline gives CDR1 SGHTA, CDR2 FQGNSA. This CDR3 contains 15 residues. The CDR3 sequence is CASSLWGTSLNEQYF. The CDR3 DNA follows: TGTGCCAGCAGCTTATGGGGGACCTCTCTCAATGAGCAGTACTTC. Using reference TRBV7-2 and TRBJ2-7 for the parts outside the CDR3, the full variable domain is GAGVSQSPSNKVTEKGKDVELRCDPISGHTALYWYRQSLGQGLEFLIYFQGNSAPDKSGLPSDRFSAERTGGSVSTLTIQRTQQEDSAVYLCASSLWGTSLNEQYFGPGTRLTVT.

This chain uses TRBV20-1 with TRBJ2-3, with TRBD2 matching over 7 bases. There are 14 residues in the CDR3. Germline V gene data show CDR1 as DFQATT and CDR2 as SNEGSKA (reference sequence). This CDR3 reads CNLLADGWTDTQYF. CDR3 bases: TGCAATCTCCTAGCGGACGGGTGGACAGATACGCAGTATTTT.